These 11 T cell receptor beta chains share one sample of origin, sequenced in a study of blood T cell repertoires in COVID-19. Some clones are missing from TCRdb's copy, which holds only in-frame ones; the method was immunoSEQ multiplex PCR. The table has 150,000 to 200,000 clones, 65% to 85% seen once. What was sequenced was PBMCs or T cells enriched from blood (not recorded which). The source of these receptors is a woman in her sixties or seventies who had recovered from COVID-19.

The chain uses TRBV10-3 and TRBJ2-1; D gene uncertain. V lost 4 bases, J lost 10 bases, and 8 bases lay in between. The CDR3 has 11 amino acids. Germline V lookup: CDR1 ENHRY, CDR2 SYGVKD. The CDR3: CAISGSGEQFF. The CDR3 DNA reads as TGTGCCATCAGTGGGAGTGGGGAGCAGTTCTTC.

CDR3 sequence (DNA): TGTGCCAGCAGTCTATGGGGGGACAGGGGGCTAGGAAACACCATATATTTT. Protein: CASSLWGDRGLGNTIYF. The chain joins TRBV6-6 to TRBJ1-3; 12 bases match TRBD1. The V gene end was trimmed by 5 bases and the J gene end by 4 bases; junction bases not matched to a gene: 9. The CDR3 length is 17 residues. In germline, CDR1 is MNHNY, CDR2 SVGAGI (reference sequence).

V usage is TRBV3-1 (or the pseudogene TRBV3-2) and J usage is TRBJ1-6, with D possibly being TRBD1 (6 bases). The CDR3 is made up of 13 amino acids. Germline loops: CDR1 LGHDT, CDR2 YNNKEL (reference sequence). The ends were cut back, 4 bases at V and 8 bases at J, with 9 bases in the middle. The CDR3 DNA follows: TGTGCCAGCAGCCTCTACAGGGATTCACCCCTCCACTTT. Translation gives CASSLYRDSPLHF.

J is TRBJ2-3 and V is TRBV24-1; D is possibly TRBD2 (6 bases). The CDR3 sequence is 15 residues long. Trimming cost V 3 bases and J 5 bases, with 14 bases left between them. Germline CDR1 is KGHDR and CDR2 is SFDVKD. The CDR3 here is CATSDRDLGIDTQYF. CDR3 bases: TGTGCCACCAGTGATCGGGACTTGGGGATAGATACGCAGTATTTT.

The chain has TRBV3-1 (or the pseudogene TRBV3-2) and TRBJ1-1, with D possibly TRBD1 on 5 matching bases. Trimming removed 1 base at V and 3 bases at J, with 12 bases between. The CDR3 contains 15 residues. Germline CDR1 is LGHDT and CDR2 is YNNKEL (reference sequence). The CDR3 reads CASSQVPGLHTEAFF. CDR3 bases: TGTGCCAGCAGCCAAGTACCAGGGTTACACACTGAAGCTTTCTTT.

This clone was counted between two and nine times. The chain links TRBV12-3 or TRBV12-4 to TRBJ1-1, with unresolved D. This CDR3 is built from 13 residues. The V end lost 7 bases, the J end lost 6 bases, and 15 bases lay between the germline ends. The DNA of the CDR3 is TGTGCCAGCACCGGGTTGGTTTGGCCTGAAGCTTTCTTT. As protein: CASTGLVWPEAFF.

The chain has TRBV30 and TRBJ2-3, with TRBD1 identical over 9 bases. The CDR3 loop spans 14 amino acids. The germline gives CDR1 GTSNPN, CDR2 SVGIG (reference sequence). The V gene end was trimmed by 7 bases and the J gene end by 2 bases; junction bases not matched to a gene: 7. This CDR3 is CAYRDRDATDTQYF. The CDR3 bases are TGTGCCTACCGGGACAGGGACGCCACAGATACGCAGTATTTT.

This clone is a singleton in its sample. The chain links TRBV5-6 to TRBJ2-6; D is unresolved. The CDR3 sequence is 14 residues long. Trimming shortened V by 3 bases and J by 10 bases, and 14 bases separated the two germline ends. CDR1 is SGHDT and CDR2 is YYEEEE in the germline V gene. The CDR3 reads CASSSYSGPNVLTF. The CDR3 DNA is TGTGCCAGCAGCTCCTACAGTGGTCCGAACGTCCTGACTTTC.

The V call is TRBV2, the J call TRBJ1-1; weak D call: TRBD1 (5 bases). V was trimmed by 7 bases and J by 2 bases, leaving 11 bases between them. From germline, CDR1 is SNHLY and CDR2 FYNNEI. CDR3 length equals 13 residues. CDR3: CASTEGSNTEAFF. DNA for the CDR3: TGTGCCAGCACGGAGGGGAGTAACACTGAAGCTTTCTTT. Combining the CDR3 with reference TRBV2 and TRBJ1-1 gives the whole variable domain EPEVTQTPSHQVTQMGQEVILRCVPISNHLYFYWYRQILGQKVEFLVSFYNNEISEKSEIFDDQFSVERPDGSNFTLKIRSTKLEDSAMYFCASTEGSNTEAFFGQGTRLTVV.

A word on this clone: Distinct nucleotide sequences in the sample also encode this CDR3. The chain combines TRBV5-1 with TRBJ2-7; possibly TRBD1 for D (7 bases). The CDR3 loop spans 13 amino acids. The V gene's germline CDR1 is SGHRS and CDR2 YFSETQ. V gave up 2 bases and J gave up 6 bases, with 12 bases separating them. The CDR3 DNA reads as TGCGCCAGCAGCTTTGGAGGGGGCGGCGAGCAGTACTTC. Translating it yields CASSFGGGGEQYF.

V gene TRBV4-1 combines with J gene TRBJ1-5, with D unclear. The V and J ends lost 1 base and 5 bases respectively, with 6 bases between them. CDR1 is MGHRA and CDR2 is YSYEKL in the germline V gene. CDR3 length equals 13 residues. The CDR3 loop is CASSQGPHQPQHF. The DNA for the CDR3 is TGCGCCAGCAGCCAAGGGCCCCATCAGCCCCAGCATTTT.